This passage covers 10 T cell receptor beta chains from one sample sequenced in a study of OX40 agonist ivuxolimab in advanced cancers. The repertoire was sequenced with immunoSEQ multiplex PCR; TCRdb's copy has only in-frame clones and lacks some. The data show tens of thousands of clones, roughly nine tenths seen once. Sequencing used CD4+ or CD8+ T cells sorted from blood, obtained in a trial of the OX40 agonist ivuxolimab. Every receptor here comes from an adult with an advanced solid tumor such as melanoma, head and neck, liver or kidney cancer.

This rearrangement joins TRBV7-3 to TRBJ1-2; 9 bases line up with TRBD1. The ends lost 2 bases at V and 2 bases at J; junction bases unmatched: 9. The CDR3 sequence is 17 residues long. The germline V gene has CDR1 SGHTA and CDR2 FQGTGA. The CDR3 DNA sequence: TGTGCCAGCAGCTTAGGTCCTACGGGACAGGGAAACTATGGCTACACCTTC. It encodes CASSLGPTGQGNYGYTF. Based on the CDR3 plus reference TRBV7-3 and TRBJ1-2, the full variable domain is GAGVSQTPSNKVTEKGKYVELRCDPISGHTALYWYRQSLGQGPEFLIYFQGTGAADDSGLPNDRFFAVRPEGSVSTLKIQRTERGDSAVYLCASSLGPTGQGNYGYTFGSGTRLTVV.

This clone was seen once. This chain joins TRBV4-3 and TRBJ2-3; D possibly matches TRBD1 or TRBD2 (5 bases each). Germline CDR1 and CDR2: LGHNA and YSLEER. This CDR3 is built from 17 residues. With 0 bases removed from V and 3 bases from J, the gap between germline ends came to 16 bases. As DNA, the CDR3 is TGCGCCAGCAGCCAAGAAGGTTTCCCGGGGCCTACAGATACGCAGTATTTT. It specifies CASSQEGFPGPTDTQYF.

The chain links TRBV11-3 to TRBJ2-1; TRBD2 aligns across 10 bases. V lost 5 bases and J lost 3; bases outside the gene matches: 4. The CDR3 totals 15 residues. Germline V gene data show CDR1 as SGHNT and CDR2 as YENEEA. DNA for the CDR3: TGTGCCAGCAGCCCTAGCGGGAGCGTCTACAATGAGCAGTTCTTC. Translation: CASSPSGSVYNEQFF.

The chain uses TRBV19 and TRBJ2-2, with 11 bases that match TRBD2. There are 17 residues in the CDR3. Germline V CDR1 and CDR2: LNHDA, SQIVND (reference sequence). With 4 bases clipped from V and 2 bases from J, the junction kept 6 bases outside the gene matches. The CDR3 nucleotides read TGTGCCAGTAGTAAAAAAACTAGCGGGGGTAACACCGGGGAGCTGTTTTTT. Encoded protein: CASSKKTSGGNTGELFF.

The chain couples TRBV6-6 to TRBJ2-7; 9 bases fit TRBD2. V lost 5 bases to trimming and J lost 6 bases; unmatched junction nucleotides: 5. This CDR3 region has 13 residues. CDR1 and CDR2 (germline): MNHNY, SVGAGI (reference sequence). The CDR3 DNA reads TGTGCCAGCAGTCCCGGGACTAGCCTCGAGCAGTACTTC. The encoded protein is CASSPGTSLEQYF.

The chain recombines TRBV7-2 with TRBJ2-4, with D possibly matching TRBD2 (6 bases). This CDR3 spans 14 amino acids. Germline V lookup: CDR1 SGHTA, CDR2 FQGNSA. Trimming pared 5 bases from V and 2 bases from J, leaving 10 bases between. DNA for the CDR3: TGTGCCAGCAGCCCGGGAGTCACCAAAAACATTCAGTACTTC. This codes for CASSPGVTKNIQYF. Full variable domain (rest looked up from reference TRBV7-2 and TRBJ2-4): GAGVSQSPSNKVTEKGKDVELRCDPISGHTALYWYRQSLGQGLEFLIYFQGNSAPDKSGLPSDRFSAERTGGSVSTLTIQRTQQEDSAVYLCASSPGVTKNIQYFGAGTRLSVL.

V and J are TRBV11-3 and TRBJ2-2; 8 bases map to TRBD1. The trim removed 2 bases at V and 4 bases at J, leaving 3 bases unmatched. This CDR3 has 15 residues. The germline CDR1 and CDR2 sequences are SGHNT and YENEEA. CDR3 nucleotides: TGTGCCAGCAGCTTAAGGACAGGGAGCACCGGGGAGCTGTTTTTT. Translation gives CASSLRTGSTGELFF.

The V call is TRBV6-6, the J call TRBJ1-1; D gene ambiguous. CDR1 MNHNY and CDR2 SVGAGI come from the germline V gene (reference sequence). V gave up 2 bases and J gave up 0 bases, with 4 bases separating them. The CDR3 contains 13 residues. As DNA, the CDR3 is TGTGCCAGCAGTTACGACTTGAACACTGAAGCTTTCTTT. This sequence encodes CASSYDLNTEAFF.

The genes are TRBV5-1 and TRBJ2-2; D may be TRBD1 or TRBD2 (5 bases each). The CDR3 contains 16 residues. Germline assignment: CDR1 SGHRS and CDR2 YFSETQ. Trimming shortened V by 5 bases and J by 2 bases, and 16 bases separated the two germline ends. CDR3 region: CASRRSGTPNTGELFF. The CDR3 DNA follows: TGCGCCAGCAGGCGGTCCGGGACCCCAAACACCGGGGAGCTGTTTTTT.

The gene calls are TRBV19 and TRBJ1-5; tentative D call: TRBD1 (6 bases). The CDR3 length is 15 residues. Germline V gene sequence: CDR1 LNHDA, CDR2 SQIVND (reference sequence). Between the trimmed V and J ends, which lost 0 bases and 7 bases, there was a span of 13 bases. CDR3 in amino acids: CASSIDRGGGQPQHF. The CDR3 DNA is TGTGCCAGTAGTATAGATAGAGGGGGAGGACAGCCCCAGCATTTT. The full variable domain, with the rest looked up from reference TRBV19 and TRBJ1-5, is DGGITQSPKYLFRKEGQNVTLSCEQNLNHDAMYWYRQDPGQGLRLIYYSQIVNDFQKGDIAEGYSVSREKKESFPLTVTSAQKNPTAFYLCASSIDRGGGQPQHFGDGTRLSIL.